One and the same sample provided the 11 T cell receptor beta chains below, sequenced in a study of cytomegalovirus exposure and HLA in healthy donors. Vbeta (60) and Jbeta (13) primers were used in the PCR. This table comes from immunoSEQ multiplex PCR, and its TCRdb copy is limited to in-frame clones, with some not included. The sample consists of 120,000 or so clones, around 68% of them appearing once. Specimen: PBMCs. Source of these receptors: a woman aged 45-59 years in good health and CMV-seropositive.

V is TRBV7-8 and J is TRBJ2-5; tentatively, D is TRBD2 (6 bases). The J call may be in error: the DNA end matches TRBJ2-7 better. Germline CDR1 is SGHVS and CDR2 is FQNEAQ. The CDR3 is made up of 14 amino acids. Here the CDR3 reads CASSSEGLSYEQYF. The CDR3 region has the DNA TGTGCCAGCAGCTCAGAGGGACTGAGCTACGAGCAGTACTTC.

V is TRBV30 and J is TRBJ2-3, with 8 bases that match TRBD2. Unmatched junction bases numbered 5, after V lost 1 base and J lost 2 bases. Germline V CDR1 and CDR2: GTSNPN, SVGIG (reference sequence). This CDR3 spans 15 amino acids. CDR3 nucleotides: TGTGCCTGGAGTGGCGGTAGCGGGAACACAGATACGCAGTATTTT. The encoded protein is CAWSGGSGNTDTQYF.

The chain employs TRBV25-1 and TRBJ2-5; TRBD1 agrees at 8 bases. The V gene end was trimmed by 3 bases and the J gene end by 4 bases; junction bases not matched to a gene: 4. This CDR3 has 14 amino acids. Per the germline V gene, CDR1 is MGHDK and CDR2 is SYGVNS. CDR3 sequence reads: CASSEGQDLETQYF. DNA for the CDR3: TGTGCCAGCAGTGAGGGACAGGACTTAGAGACCCAGTACTTC.

The chain combines TRBV7-2 with TRBJ2-1; tentatively, D is TRBD2 (6 bases). Trimming removed 4 bases at V and 0 bases at J, with 10 bases between. The length of the CDR3 is 15 residues. CDR1 SGHTA and CDR2 FQGNSA come from the germline V gene. This chain's CDR3 is CASSSTAGSYNEQFF. The CDR3 nucleotides read TGTGCCAGCAGCTCGACAGCGGGCTCCTACAATGAGCAGTTCTTC. The complete variable domain, with remaining parts taken from reference TRBV7-2 and TRBJ2-1, reads GAGVSQSPSNKVTEKGKDVELRCDPISGHTALYWYRQSLGQGLEFLIYFQGNSAPDKSGLPSDRFSAERTGGSVSTLTIQRTQQEDSAVYLCASSSTAGSYNEQFFGPGTRLTVL.

This clone was observed once. This sequence joins TRBV4-3 and TRBJ1-5; D possibly corresponds to TRBD1 (5 bases). CDR1 is LGHNA and CDR2 is YSLEER in the germline V gene. The CDR3 length is 15 residues. Trimming cost V 3 bases and J 3 bases, with 12 bases left between them. CDR3 sequence (DNA): TGCGCCAGCAGCCACAAGTTCAGGGACAATCAGCCCCAGCATTTT. It translates to CASSHKFRDNQPQHF.

V is TRBV9 and J is TRBJ2-3; no clear D gene. The length of the CDR3 is 14 residues. From germline, CDR1 is SGDLS and CDR2 YYNGEE. Trimming pared 4 bases from V and 5 bases from J, leaving 14 bases between. CDR3 in DNA: TGTGCCAGCAGCATGGGCCAGCCCAGAGATACGCAGTATTTT. It is translated as CASSMGQPRDTQYF.

This CDR3 is CASSYNAGTGAYEQYF. The CDR3 DNA reads TGTGCCAGCAGTTATAATGCCGGGACAGGAGCCTACGAGCAGTACTTC. The rearrangement links TRBV6-6 to TRBJ2-7; 8 bases agree with TRBD1. The V segment lost 3 bases and the J segment 2 bases; nucleotides outside the gene matches: 9. CDR3 size: 16 residues. Looked up from germline, CDR1 is MNHNY and CDR2 is SVGAGI (reference sequence).

This chain connects TRBV27 to TRBJ1-1; 8 bases agree with TRBD1. V trimming: 5 bases; J trimming: 4 bases; junction bases outside the gene matches: 0. Germline loops: CDR1 MNHEY, CDR2 SMNVEV (reference sequence). CDR3 length: 12 residues. The CDR3 loop reads CASSTGGTEAFF. The DNA of the CDR3 is TGTGCCAGCAGTACAGGGGGCACTGAAGCTTTCTTT.

The gene calls are TRBV4-3 and TRBJ2-2; 10 bases are shared with TRBD1. V trimming: 6 bases; J trimming: 7 bases; junction bases outside the gene matches: 11. The CDR3 spans 16 residues. From germline, CDR1 is LGHNA and CDR2 YSLEER. This CDR3 is CASRQTGTGVGGELFF. The CDR3 DNA follows: TGCGCCAGCAGGCAGACCGGGACAGGGGTGGGCGGGGAGCTGTTTTTT.

As for this clone: This same CDR3 is encoded by further DNA sequences in the sample. The gene calls are TRBV9 and TRBJ1-3; maybe TRBD1 (5 bases). The germline V gene has CDR1 SGDLS and CDR2 YYNGEE. This CDR3 spans 13 amino acids. Trimming stripped 4 bases from V and 4 bases from J, with 9 bases between. The CDR3 DNA sequence: TGTGCCAGCAGCCGGGGGGACGGAAACACCATATATTTT. Translating it yields CASSRGDGNTIYF.

This clone came up a few times. The genes are TRBV30 and TRBJ1-4, with D unclear. Per germline, CDR1 GTSNPN and CDR2 SVGIG (reference sequence). This CDR3 contains 16 residues. Trimming pared 3 bases from V and 0 bases from J, leaving 14 bases between. The DNA of the CDR3 is TGTGCCTGGAGACGATTGAGGGATACAACTAATGAAAAACTGTTTTTT. It is translated as CAWRRLRDTTNEKLFF.